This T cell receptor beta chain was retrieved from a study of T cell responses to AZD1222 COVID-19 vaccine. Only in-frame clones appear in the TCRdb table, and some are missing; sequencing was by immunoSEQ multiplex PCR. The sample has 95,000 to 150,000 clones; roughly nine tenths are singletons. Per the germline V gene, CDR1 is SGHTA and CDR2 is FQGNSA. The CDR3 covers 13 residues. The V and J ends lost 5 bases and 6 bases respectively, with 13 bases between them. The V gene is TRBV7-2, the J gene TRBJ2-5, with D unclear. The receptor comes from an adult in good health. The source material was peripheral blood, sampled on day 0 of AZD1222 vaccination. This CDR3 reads CASSPDRRQTQYF. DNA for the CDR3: TGTGCCAGCAGCCCCGATCGGCGGCAGACCCAGTACTTC.